Listed here are 21 T cell receptor beta chains from one sample, sequenced in a study of read filtering for tumor transcriptome and immune sequencing (dated by TCRdb to 2018 to 2020). The run used an Illumina HiSeq 4000. TCR libraries were built from about 420 ng RNA with the Immunoverse kit, using molecular barcoded adaptors covering alpha/delta and beta/gamma chains. Using fastp trimming at Q25 and MiXCR clonotype assembly, TCRdb reanalyzed the public sequencing data and kept in-frame beta chains. CDR3 protein duplicates are merged, each entry listing the most common genes and DNA. Across this sample there are about 93,000 distinct CDR3 sequences, with about 22% seen only once. The top ten clones comprise around 10% of the sample. The sequenced sample consisted of a population of CD138-negative cells sorted from bone marrow. The sample's cell subset or site label, decoded: bone marrow mononuclear cells depleted of CD138+ plasma/myeloma cells by negative magnetic selection. These receptors were obtained from a donor aged 40 or over with multiple myeloma.

V usage is TRBV5-1 and J usage is TRBJ2-4; D unresolved. V was shortened by 4 bases and J by 4 bases, with 9 bases between the two germline ends. Germline assignment: CDR1 SGHRS and CDR2 YFSETQ. CDR3 length: 13 amino acids. This CDR3 is CASSLEPKNIQYF. As DNA, the CDR3 is TGCGCCAGCAGCCTGGAACCGAAAAACATTCAGTACTTC.

This chain joins TRBV28 and TRBJ2-1; 8 bases agree with TRBD2. The V gene's germline CDR1 is MDHEN and CDR2 SYDVKM. The junction had 15 bases not matched to a gene; V was cut back by 5 bases and J by 12 bases. The CDR3 sequence is 15 residues long. The CDR3 here is CASSLPGLVLSGQFF. In DNA form, the CDR3 reads TGTGCCAGCAGTCTCCCGGGACTAGTCCTGTCGGGGCAGTTCTTC. The complete variable domain, with remaining parts taken from reference TRBV28 and TRBJ2-1, reads DVKVTQSSRYLVKRTGEKVFLECVQDMDHENMFWYRQDPGLGLRLIYFSYDVKMKEKGDIPEGYSVSREKKERFSLILESASTNQTSMYLCASSLPGLVLSGQFFGPGTRLTVL.

There are many counts of this clonotype. This chain uses TRBV2 with TRBJ1-2, with D unresolved. The ends were cut back, 0 bases at V and 4 bases at J, with 9 bases in the middle. This CDR3 spans 14 amino acids. CDR1 and CDR2 (germline): SNHLY, FYNNEI. CDR3 DNA: TGTGCCAGCAGTGAAGCGCGGGGAACCTATGGCTACACCTTC. It yields the protein CASSEARGTYGYTF.

This clonotype was picked up many times. The chain links TRBV6-2 or TRBV6-3 to TRBJ1-1; possibly TRBD1 for D (5 bases). Trimming stripped 7 bases from V and 6 bases from J, with 18 bases between. The CDR3 length is 14 residues. Germline V gene data show CDR1 as MNHEY and CDR2 as SVGEGT. This CDR3 is CASIPRRGAAEAFF. The CDR3 DNA follows: TGTGCCAGCATACCAAGACGAGGGGCCGCTGAAGCTTTCTTT.

This clonotype appeared a few times. J is TRBJ1-1 and V is TRBV4-1; D ambiguous. The V end lost 0 bases, the J end lost 5 bases, and 10 bases lay between the germline ends. The CDR3 has 14 residues. CDR1 and CDR2 from the germline V gene are MGHRA and YSYEKL. CDR3 region: CASSQDRVRTEAFF. CDR3 coding DNA: TGCGCCAGCAGCCAAGATAGAGTGAGGACTGAAGCTTTCTTT.

This clonotype was counted between two and nine times. The genes are TRBV6-1 and TRBJ2-5; no clear D. V dropped 8 bases and J dropped 8 bases, with 24 bases sitting between them. Germline assignment: CDR1 MNHNS and CDR2 SASEGT. This CDR3 spans 15 amino acids. The CDR3 is CASESFGRPWETQYF. DNA of the CDR3: TGTGCCAGCGAGTCTTTTGGACGCCCTTGGGAAACCCAGTACTTC.

This clonotype was seen a few times. This chain uses TRBV5-1 with TRBJ2-3, with 8 bases identical to TRBD2. The germline CDR1 and CDR2 sequences are SGHRS and YFSETQ. The CDR3 totals 14 residues. J lost 5 bases, V lost 0 bases, and 2 bases had no gene match. The chain's CDR3 is CASSLGTSQDTQYF. For the CDR3, the DNA is TGCGCCAGCAGCTTGGGGACTAGCCAAGATACGCAGTATTTT.

This clonotype was seen only a few times. Relative to the germline gene, one junction end is altered; a read error may explain this. This chain links TRBV27 with TRBJ2-1; 9 nucleotides agree with TRBD1. The CDR3 consists of 18 residues. The germline CDR1 and CDR2 sequences are MNHEY and SMNVEV (reference sequence). CDR3 bases: TGTGCCAGCAGTTTACACCGGGGACAGGGTTTGACCTACAATGAGCGGTTCTTC. Protein sequence: CASSLHRGQGLTYNERFF.

This clonotype was seen at least ten times. The rearrangement links TRBV4-2 to TRBJ1-2, with D hard to call. The germline CDR1 and CDR2 sequences are LGHNA and YNFKEQ. Trimming took 7 bases from V and 0 from J, leaving 15 bases between them. The CDR3 totals 15 residues. The CDR3 bases are TGTGCCAGCACCCCAAGTTTGGTGACTAACTATGGCTACACCTTC. Translating gives CASTPSLVTNYGYTF.

This clonotype showed up many times. The chain is built from TRBV20-1 and TRBJ2-1, with 8 bases lining up with TRBD2. The CDR3 has 15 amino acids. Germline CDR1 reads DFQATT; CDR2 reads SNEGSKA (reference sequence). V dropped 4 bases and J dropped 0; count of bases not matched to a gene: 5. The CDR3 protein is CSAKGGGSSYNEQFF. DNA for the CDR3: TGCAGTGCTAAGGGCGGGGGGAGCTCCTACAATGAGCAGTTCTTC.

In this sample, this clonotype turned up many times. The V call is TRBV19, the J call TRBJ2-2, with D uncertain. CDR3 size: 14 residues. Germline values: CDR1 LNHDA, CDR2 SQIVND (reference sequence). V lost 6 bases and J 6 bases, leaving 14 bases between the germline ends. The CDR3 region has the DNA TGTGCCAGTAGGGGCGTGATTATTCCCGGGGAGCTGTTTTTT. Its translation: CASRGVIIPGELFF. Together with reference TRBV19 and TRBJ2-2, the CDR3 gives the full variable domain: DGGITQSPKYLFRKEGQNVTLSCEQNLNHDAMYWYRQDPGQGLRLIYYSQIVNDFQKGDIAEGYSVSREKKESFPLTVTSAQKNPTAFYLCASRGVIIPGELFFGEGSRLTVL.

The chain employs TRBV28 and TRBJ1-4; no definite D call. Trimming pared 6 bases from V and 2 bases from J, leaving 10 bases between. Germline CDR1 is MDHEN and CDR2 is SYDVKM. The CDR3 spans 14 residues. CDR3 nucleotides: TGTGCCAGCAGACTAGGAGGGACTAATGAAAAACTGTTTTTT. It translates to CASRLGGTNEKLFF.

This clonotype was seen many times. The chain couples TRBV27 to TRBJ2-7; no definite D call. Germline V CDR1 and CDR2: MNHEY, SMNVEV (reference sequence). Trimming removed 8 bases at V and 2 bases at J, with 19 bases between. This CDR3 is built from 15 residues. CDR3 region: CASSLRAGHPYEQYF. For the CDR3, the DNA is TGTGCCAGCTCACTCCGGGCAGGCCACCCCTACGAGCAGTACTTC.

This clonotype was observed many times. This chain uses TRBV7-9 with TRBJ1-1; no reliable D call. The CDR3 consists of 12 residues. Germline lookup yields CDR1 SEHNR and CDR2 FQNEAQ (reference sequence). V was shortened by 1 base and J by 2 bases, with 2 bases between the two germline ends. CDR3 DNA sequence: TGTGCCAGCAGCTTAGATAACACTGAAGCTTTCTTT. Encoded protein: CASSLDNTEAFF.

This clonotype was seen at least ten times. A junction end diverges from the germline sequence, so it may reflect a read error. This chain uses TRBV5-1 with TRBJ1-1; no definite D call. Germline-derived CDR1 and CDR2 are SGHRS and YFSETQ. CDR3 length equals 14 residues. The chain's CDR3 is CASSLTKMNTEAFF. CDR3 DNA sequence: TGCGCTAGCAGCTTGACTAAGATGAACACTGAAGCTTTCTTT.

This clonotype occurred a few times. Sequence at one end of the junction differs from germline and may be a read error. The chain carries TRBV7-3 and TRBJ2-5, with D possibly being TRBD2 (6 bases). This CDR3 region has 13 residues. Germline V gene data show CDR1 as SGHTA and CDR2 as FQGTGA. In DNA form, the CDR3 reads TGTGCCAGCAGCCTACGCCCTGGGACTCCTTCGGACTTC. Protein sequence: CASSLRPGTPSDF.

Comments on this clonotype: A much larger clone lies a single base off, so this may be a read error. Since no conserved phenylalanine or tryptophan closes the CDR3, a read error is the likely cause. V is TRBV28 and J is TRBJ2-5; D is ambiguous. Germline V gene lookup returns CDR1 MDHEN and CDR2 SYDVKM. This CDR3 has 12 amino acids. With 3 bases removed from V and 5 bases from J, the gap between germline ends came to 7 bases. The CDR3, as DNA: TGTGCCAGCAGTTTGTTCCGTGAGACCCAGTACATC. Residues: CASSLFRETQYI.

The table lists this clonotype with many counts. The chain uses TRBV28 and TRBJ2-3; the D gene is possibly TRBD2 (6 bases). The germline V gene encodes CDR1 MDHEN and CDR2 SYDVKM. The CDR3 has 15 residues. Trimming took 6 bases from V and 2 from J, leaving 15 bases between them. This CDR3 reads CASSPGGTFTDTQYF. CDR3 in DNA: TGTGCCAGCAGCCCAGGAGGGACCTTCACAGATACGCAGTATTTT.

This clonotype was recorded at least ten times. This sequence joins TRBV6-6 and TRBJ1-5; TRBD1 aligns across 9 bases. With V trimmed by 5 bases and J by 4 bases, 6 bases remained unmatched. Germline V gene data show CDR1 as MNHNY and CDR2 as SVGAGI (reference sequence). This CDR3 contains 15 residues. CDR3 in amino acids: CASSRSDRGNQPQHF. The DNA of the CDR3 is TGTGCCAGCAGTAGGTCGGACAGGGGAAATCAGCCCCAGCATTTT.

This clonotype occurred many times. The rearrangement links TRBV28 to TRBJ2-5; D is uncertain. V lost 5 bases and J 0 bases, leaving 10 bases between the germline ends. Germline-derived CDR1 and CDR2 are MDHEN and SYDVKM. This CDR3 region has 14 residues. CDR3 loop: CASSERRDQETQYF. CDR3 nucleotides: TGTGCCAGCAGTGAACGACGGGACCAAGAGACCCAGTACTTC.

The V gene is TRBV7-8, the J gene TRBJ2-5, with 10 nucleotides matching TRBD2. After removal of 2 bases from V and 4 bases from J, the junction contained 7 bases not matched to a gene. The V gene's germline CDR1 is SGHVS and CDR2 FQNEAQ. The CDR3 is 16 residues long. This chain's CDR3 is CASSLRRSSGGETQYF. As DNA, the CDR3 is TGTGCCAGCAGCTTAAGGAGGTCTAGCGGGGGAGAGACCCAGTACTTC.